This T cell receptor beta chain was sequenced during a study of control samples from healthy donors and cancer patients. Clones were read by immunoSEQ multiplex PCR, and TCRdb kept only the in-frame ones, dropping some. The sample lists around 100,000 clones, about 90% seen once, with about 20% in the top ten. CDR1 is ENHRY, CDR2 SYGVKD, per germline. The CDR3 covers 18 residues. Losses at the gene ends were 2 bases for V and 3 bases for J; bases not matched to a gene: 12. Sequencing was done on a sample of blood. The TCR originated in a woman between 45 and 65 years old in good health. This chain connects TRBV10-3 to TRBJ2-5; 10 nucleotides line up with TRBD2. CDR3 bases: TGTGCCATCAGTGAGCAGAGCGGGGGGGACACGTGGGAAGAGACCCAGTACTTC. Translation gives CAISEQSGGDTWEETQYF.